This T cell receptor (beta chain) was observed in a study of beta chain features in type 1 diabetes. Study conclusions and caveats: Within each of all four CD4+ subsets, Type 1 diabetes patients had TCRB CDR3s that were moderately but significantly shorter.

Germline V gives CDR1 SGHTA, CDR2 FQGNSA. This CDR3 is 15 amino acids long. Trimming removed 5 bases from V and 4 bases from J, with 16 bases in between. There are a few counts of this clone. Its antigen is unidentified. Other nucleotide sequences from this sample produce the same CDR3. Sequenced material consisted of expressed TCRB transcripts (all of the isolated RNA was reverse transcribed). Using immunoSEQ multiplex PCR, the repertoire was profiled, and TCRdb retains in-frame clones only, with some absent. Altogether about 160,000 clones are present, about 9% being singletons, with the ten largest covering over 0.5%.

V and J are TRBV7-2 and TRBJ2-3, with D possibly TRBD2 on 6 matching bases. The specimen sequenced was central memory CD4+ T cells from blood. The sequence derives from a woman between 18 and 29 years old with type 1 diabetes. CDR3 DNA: TGTGCCAGCAGCCTACCGACTAGTGGGGCAGATACGCAGTATTTT. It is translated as CASSLPTSGADTQYF.